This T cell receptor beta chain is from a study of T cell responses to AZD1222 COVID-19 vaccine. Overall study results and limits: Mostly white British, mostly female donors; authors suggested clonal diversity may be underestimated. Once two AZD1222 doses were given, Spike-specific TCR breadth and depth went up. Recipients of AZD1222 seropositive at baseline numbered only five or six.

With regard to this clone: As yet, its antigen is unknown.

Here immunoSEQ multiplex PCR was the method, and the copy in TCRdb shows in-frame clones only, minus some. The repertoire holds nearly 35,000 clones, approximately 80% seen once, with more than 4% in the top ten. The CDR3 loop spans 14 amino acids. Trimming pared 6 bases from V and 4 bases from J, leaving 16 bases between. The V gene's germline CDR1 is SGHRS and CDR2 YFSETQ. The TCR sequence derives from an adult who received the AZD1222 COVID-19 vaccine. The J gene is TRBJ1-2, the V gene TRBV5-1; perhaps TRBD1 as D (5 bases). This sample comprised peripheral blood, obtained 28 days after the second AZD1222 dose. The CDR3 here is CASTHRDAGYGYTF. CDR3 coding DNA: TGCGCCAGCACCCATCGGGACGCCGGCTATGGCTACACCTTC.